This T cell receptor beta chain stems from a study of vaccination effects on CD4 cells after COVID-19. Study background: Samples came from two convalescent patients 16 days and one week before vaccination. General study points: Recruitment yielded few convalescent patients, and the study had no early post-infection timepoints. Spike-reactive clones present post-vaccine in convalescents were predominantly new vaccine-induced clones.

Before sequencing, viral peptide pools were used by the ViraFEST assay to expand antigen-specific CD4+ T cells. CD4+ T cells were isolated after less than 12 days of culture. The infection with SARS-CoV-2 (confirmed by PCR) occurred in this person between March and December 2020. The authors exchanged half the medium for IL-2 medium on days 3 and 7. Sequenced by immunoSEQ multiplex PCR; TCRdb stores in-frame clones only, minus some. The sample holds tens of thousands of clones, 60% to 75% seen once. Worth noting for this clone: Antigen: not known. Within the sample, other DNA sequences also encode this same CDR3.

Trimming removed 2 bases from V and 1 base from J, with 5 bases in between. Per the germline V gene, CDR1 is KGHSH and CDR2 is LQKENI. The CDR3 covers 13 residues. The chain carries TRBV18 and TRBJ1-2; D call uncertain. Sample: CD4+ T cells from PBMCs cultured with HIV peptides, taken before COVID-19 vaccination. The subset is: HIV-1 Nef peptide pool negative control/reference culture. This clonotype was sampled from a human donor who had a prior SARS-CoV-2 infection. The CDR3 DNA is TGTGCCAGCTCACCAGGGGATAACTATGGCTACACCTTC. Protein product: CASSPGDNYGYTF. Filled out from reference TRBV18 and TRBJ1-2, the complete variable domain reads NAGVMQNPRHLVRRRGQEARLRCSPMKGHSHVYWYRQLPEEGLKFMVYLQKENIIDESGMPKERFSAEFPKEGPSILRIQQVVRGDSAAYFCASSPGDNYGYTFGSGTRLTVV.